Listed below are T cell receptor beta chains from one sample, sequenced in a study of patients and donors after allogeneic stem cell transplantation. TCRdb recomputed calls from the RT-PCR reads with MiXCR, one row per CDR3 protein. The sample holds 25,000 or so distinct CDR3 sequences, over 7% seen once. Sample: blood, either unsorted or a sorted T cell fraction (not recorded which). The receptors were sampled from a human donor who was either an allogeneic HSCT recipient or a stem cell or donor lymphocyte infusion donor (not recorded which). It is not recorded whose cells these are; they may come from a transplant donor. Both conserved end residues are part of each CDR3. A D gene is named only where the DNA matches it firmly. For some rows the clone size is stated as once, few or many, or as a class when expanded; others skip it.

TRBJ2-7,-,-,TRBV2,CASKETDLPSYEQYF,TGTGCCAGCAAGGAGACAGACCTACCCTCCTACGAGCAGTACTTC
TRBJ2-5,TRBD1,-,TRBV19,CASSLTGSLETQYF,TGTGCCAGTAGTTTGACAGGGTCTCTGGAGACCCAGTACTTC
TRBJ1-1,-,few,TRBV7-2,CASSPEGNTEAFF,TGTGCCAGCAGCCCGGAGGGAAACACTGAAGCTTTCTTT
TRBJ2-6,-,-,TRBV12-3/TRBV12-4,CASSPSWNSGANVLTF,TGTGCCAGCAGCCCCTCGTGGAACTCTGGGGCCAACGTCCTGACTTTC
TRBJ1-1,-,few,TRBV20-1,CSATRDEDTEAFF,TGCAGTGCGACCCGGGACGAGGACACTGAAGCTTTCTTT
TRBJ2-7,TRBD2,few,TRBV4-1,CASSPKTRLAGGPSYEQYF,TGCGCCAGCAGCCCGAAAACAAGGCTAGCGGGAGGGCCTTCGTACGAGCAGTACTTC
TRBJ2-2,TRBD2,many,TRBV27,CASSPLWTRLTGELFF,TGTGCCAGCAGTCCATTATGGACTAGACTCACCGGGGAGCTGTTTTTT
TRBJ2-2,-,many,TRBV14,CASSQPRGGELFF,TGTGCCAGCAGCCAGCCTCGCGGCGGGGAGCTGTTTTTT
TRBJ1-2,-,few,TRBV5-8,CASSLVEGANYGYTF,TGTGCCAGCAGCTTGGTAGAGGGAGCAAACTATGGCTACACCTTC
TRBJ2-3,TRBD2,many,TRBV11-2,CASSFPPSLSGATDTQYF,TGTGCCAGCAGCTTCCCCCCCTCACTAAGCGGGGCCACAGATACGCAGTATTTT
TRBJ1-1,-,few,TRBV7-3,CASSAPGNTEAFF,TGTGCCAGCAGCGCCCCAGGGAACACTGAAGCTTTCTTT
TRBJ1-2,-,few,TRBV28,CASSLGGSNYGYTF,TGTGCCAGCAGTTTGGGGGGATCTAACTATGGCTACACCTTC